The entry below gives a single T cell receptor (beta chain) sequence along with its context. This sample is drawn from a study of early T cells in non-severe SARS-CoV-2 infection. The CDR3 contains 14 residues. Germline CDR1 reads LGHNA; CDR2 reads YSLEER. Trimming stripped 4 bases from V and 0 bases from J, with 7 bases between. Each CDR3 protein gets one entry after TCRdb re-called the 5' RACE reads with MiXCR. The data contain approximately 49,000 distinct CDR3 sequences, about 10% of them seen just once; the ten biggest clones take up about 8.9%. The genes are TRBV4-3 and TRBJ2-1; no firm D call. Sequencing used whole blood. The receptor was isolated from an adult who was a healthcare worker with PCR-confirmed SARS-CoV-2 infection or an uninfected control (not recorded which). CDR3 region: CASSRDISYNEQFF. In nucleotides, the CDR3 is TGCGCCAGCAGCCGAGACATCTCCTACAATGAGCAGTTCTTC.